One sample yielded the 26 T cell receptor beta chains listed below, sequenced in a study of T cell clonality in common variable immunodeficiency. Produced via immunoSEQ multiplex PCR; TCRdb's table is partial and in-frame only. The sample is made up of some 80,000 clones, none counted only once. The sample consisted of peripheral blood mononuclear cells. The receptor source for this set is a person aged 18 to 75 in good health.

This clone was recorded many times. The CDR3 goes on 3 residues after the read ends, and that part is filled in from the germline J gene. The chain uses TRBV10-1 and TRBJ2-1; D is possibly TRBD1 or TRBD2 (6 bases each). From germline, CDR1 is WNHNN and CDR2 SYGVQD (reference sequence). This CDR3 comprises 13 residues. V gave up 6 bases and J gave up 8 bases, with 14 bases separating them. CDR3 in amino acids: CASSGGGEDEQFF. Incomplete CDR3 DNA: TGCGCCAGCAGCGGAGGGGGTGAGGATGAG.

This clone was counted many times. The missing CDR3 end, 3 residues past where the read stops, is filled in from the germline J gene. The gene calls are TRBV6-1 and TRBJ2-1; 7 bases are a match to TRBD2. The CDR3 consists of 16 residues. The V segment lost 1 base and the J segment 2 bases; nucleotides outside the gene matches: 5. Per the germline V gene, CDR1 is MNHNS and CDR2 is SASEGT. The DNA read from the CDR3 is TGTGCCAGCAGTGAAGTTGGGAGCGGGACCTACAATGAG. Its protein is CASSEVGSGTYNE. The CDR3 reads in full as CASSEVGSGTYNEQFF.

In this sample, this clone turned up many times. The CDR3 region is CSAGGIGEKLFF. The sequenced part of the CDR3 DNA is TGCAGCGCGGGGGGCATTGGGGAAAAA. The chain recombines TRBV29-1 with TRBJ1-4; a possible D gene is TRBD1 (6 bases). The read falls 3 residues short of the CDR3 end, and the missing part is taken from the germline J gene. Trimming removed 7 bases at V and 8 bases at J, with 14 bases between. This CDR3 is 12 amino acids long. Germline values: CDR1 SQVTM, CDR2 ANQGSEA. Together with reference TRBV29-1 and TRBJ1-4, the CDR3 gives the full variable domain: SAVISQKPSRDICQRGTSLTIQCQVDSQVTMMFWYRQQPGQSLTLIATANQGSEATYESGFVIDKFPISRPNLTFSTLTVSNMSPEDSSIYLCSAGGIGEKLFFGSGTQLSVL.

This clone has at least ten counts. The observed sequence ends 3 residues before the CDR3 terminus, with the missing tail filled in from the germline J gene. The V and J genes are TRBV7-9 and TRBJ2-7; 10 bases agree with TRBD1. The J segment lost 2 bases and the V segment lost 1 base, leaving 2 bases of the junction unmatched. Germline V gene lookup returns CDR1 SEHNR and CDR2 FQNEAQ (reference sequence). The CDR3 consists of 15 residues. CDR3 amino acids: CASSLGGTGAYEQYF. The DNA read from the CDR3 is TGTGCCAGCAGCTTAGGCGGGACAGGGGCCTACGAG.

This clone was seen repeatedly, ten times or more. The CDR3 extends 3 residues past the end of the read, so its final part is completed from the germline J gene. The V gene is TRBV20-1, the J gene TRBJ2-3, with TRBD2 matching over 12 bases. V was clipped by 5 bases and J by 4 bases; unmatched bases: 4. Germline lookup yields CDR1 DFQATT and CDR2 SNEGSKA (reference sequence). The CDR3 covers 14 residues. CDR3 DNA, as far as it was read: TGCAGTGCTGAGGGACTAGCGGGCCCAGATACG. The encoded protein is CSAEGLAGPDT. The full CDR3 protein is CSAEGLAGPDTQYF.

In its sample, this clone was seen many times. Coverage ceases 3 residues before the CDR3 finishes, and the germline J gene fills in the end. The V gene is TRBV29-1, the J gene TRBJ2-7, with D possibly matching TRBD2 (6 bases). Germline V CDR1 and CDR2: SQVTM, ANQGSEA. CDR3 length: 11 amino acids. Between the trimmed V and J ends, which lost 7 bases and 4 bases, there was a span of 11 bases. Partial CDR3 DNA: TGCAGCGGGAGGGTTGGTTACGAG. Protein product: CSGRVGYE. From start to end, the CDR3 is CSGRVGYEQYF.

This clone was picked up many times. The read halts 3 residues ahead of the CDR3 end, with the missing end drawn from the germline J gene. The rearrangement uses TRBV7-2 and TRBJ2-2; D gene unclear. V dropped 5 bases and J dropped 4 bases, with 8 bases sitting between them. Germline V gene sequence: CDR1 SGHTA, CDR2 FQGNSA. The CDR3 length is 13 residues. The CDR3 DNA, read in part, is TGTGCCAGCAGCCCGTCGGGCACCGGGGAG. It yields the protein CASSPSGTGE. The whole CDR3 protein reads CASSPSGTGELFF.

This clone was found many times. The read finishes 3 residues shy of the CDR3 end, and the germline J gene is used to complete it. J is TRBJ1-1 and V is TRBV6-2 or TRBV6-3; D is unclear. The CDR3 runs 16 residues. V lost 0 bases to trimming and J lost 0 bases, with 11 bases between them. CDR1 and CDR2 (germline): MNHEY, SVGEGT. The CDR3 loop reads CASSYSTTSLNTEAFF. CDR3 DNA (partial): TGTGCCAGCAGTTACTCGACAACCTCGTTGAACACTGAA.

This clone was found many times. The read stops 3 residues short of the end of the CDR3; the missing end is completed from the germline J gene. The gene calls are TRBV7-9 and TRBJ1-4; D is perhaps TRBD1 (5 bases). The CDR3 contains 14 residues. Trimming took off 4 bases at V and 6 bases at J, with 12 bases between the two ends. The V gene's germline CDR1 is SEHNR and CDR2 FQNEAQ (reference sequence). CDR3 bases read: TGTGCCAGCAGCTCTCAGGGTTGGCATGAAAAA. This codes for CASSSQGWHEK. The CDR3 as a whole reads CASSSQGWHEKLFF.

In its sample, this clone was seen many times. The read gets to within 3 residues of the CDR3 end, and the germline J gene fills in the rest. The V call is TRBV5-4, the J call TRBJ1-2; 8 bases are a match to TRBD1. With 4 bases clipped from V and 4 bases from J, the junction kept 9 bases outside the gene matches. This CDR3 is 15 amino acids long. In germline, CDR1 is SGHNT, CDR2 YYREEE (reference sequence). Here the CDR3 reads CASSTDRGRGYGYTF. CDR3 DNA, as far as it was read: TGTGCCAGCAGCACAGACAGGGGAAGAGGCTATGGC.

This clone occurred many times. The read comes to an end 3 residues before the CDR3 does, leaving the germline J gene to fill in the end. This chain connects TRBV9 to TRBJ2-7; 8 bases line up with TRBD2. The germline gives CDR1 SGDLS, CDR2 YYNGEE. V gave up 0 bases and J gave up 4 bases; unmatched junction bases: 6. There are 15 residues in the CDR3. The sequenced CDR3 bases are TGTGCCAGCAGCGTAGGCCCAGCGGGAGTTTACGAG. As protein: CASSVGPAGVYE. The whole CDR3 reads CASSVGPAGVYEQYF.

This clone was found many times. The read falls 3 residues short of the CDR3 end, and the missing part is taken from the germline J gene. V is TRBV5-1 and J is TRBJ2-1; D not certain. V was trimmed by 4 bases and J by 7 bases, leaving 12 bases between them. Germline V gene data show CDR1 as SGHRS and CDR2 as YFSETQ. The CDR3 covers 13 residues. The CDR3 spells CASSQDFVNEQFF. The sequenced CDR3 bases are TGCGCCAGCAGCCAGGATTTTGTGAATGAG.

This clone was observed at least ten times. The DNA ends 3 residues before the CDR3 does, and the rest of the CDR3 is filled in from the germline J gene. J is TRBJ2-7 and V is TRBV6-1; weak D call: TRBD1 (6 bases). V shed 4 bases and J shed 3 bases, with 10 bases lying between them. CDR3 length: 13 residues. The germline V gene has CDR1 MNHNS and CDR2 SASEGT. The CDR3 sequence: CASSADRIYEQYF. The DNA read from the CDR3 is TGTGCCAGCAGTGCTGACAGGATCTACGAG.

This clone has ten or more counts. The read ends 3 residues before the CDR3 terminus; that terminus is restored from the germline J gene. The rearrangement joins TRBV7-8 to TRBJ2-7; 7 bases fit TRBD1. Losses at the gene ends were 6 bases for V and 2 bases for J; bases not matched to a gene: 10. CDR1 is SGHVS, CDR2 FQNEAQ, per germline. The length of the CDR3 is 15 residues. The sequenced CDR3 bases are TGTGCCAGCAGAAAAACAGGGGCCGACGCCTACGAG. Residues: CASRKTGADAYE. The full CDR3 protein reads CASRKTGADAYEQYF.

This clone was seen at least ten times. A read error may produce the germline difference seen at one junction end. The sequenced part of the CDR3 DNA is TGCGCCAGCAGCCAAGATAGTACCTACGAG. As protein: CASSQDSTYE. The entire CDR3 protein reads CASSQDSTYEQYF. The chain is built from TRBV4-2 and TRBJ2-7; D is undetermined. The CDR3 end is not reached by the read, which stops 3 residues before it; the germline J gene fills it in. The CDR3 length is 13 residues. CDR1 and CDR2 (germline): LGHNA, YNFKEQ.

This clone came up many times. The read comes to an end 3 residues before the CDR3 does, leaving the germline J gene to fill in the end. V usage is TRBV20-1 and J usage is TRBJ2-7, with D perhaps matching TRBD2 (5 bases). The CDR3 is 15 amino acids. Trimming pared 2 bases from V and 2 bases from J, leaving 16 bases between. Germline CDR1 reads DFQATT; CDR2 reads SNEGSKA (reference sequence). CDR3 bases read: TGCAGTGCTAGACCCCAGGACGGGGAACCCTACGAG. Translating it yields CSARPQDGEPYE. The full CDR3 protein is CSARPQDGEPYEQYF.

This clone was detected many times. Sequencing ends 3 residues short of the CDR3 end; the germline J gene provides the rest. This chain connects TRBV5-4 to TRBJ2-7, with 13 bases matching TRBD2. The CDR3 sequence is 15 residues long. CDR1 SGHNT and CDR2 YYREEE come from the germline V gene (reference sequence). V lost 3 bases, J lost 2 bases, and 2 bases stayed unmatched. Here the CDR3 reads CASSSGTSGTYEQYF. The covered CDR3 bases are TGTGCCAGCAGCTCCGGGACTAGCGGGACCTACGAG. Full variable domain (remainder filled in from reference TRBV5-4 and TRBJ2-7): ETGVTQSPTHLIKTRGQQVTLRCSSQSGHNTVSWYQQALGQGPQFIFQYYREEENGRGNFPPRFSGLQFPNYSSELNVNALELDDSALYLCASSSGTSGTYEQYFGPGTRLTVT.

The chain's CDR3 is CSAYRQGSYEQYF. The part of the CDR3 DNA that was read is TGCAGTGCCTACCGACAGGGGAGCTACGAG. The rearrangement links TRBV20-1 to TRBJ2-7; 8 positions match TRBD1. The CDR3 end falls 3 residues outside the read, so it is completed with the germline J gene. Trimming cost V 6 bases and J 3 bases; bases outside gene matches: 7. The CDR3 has 13 residues. CDR1 and CDR2 from the germline V gene are DFQATT and SNEGSKA (reference sequence).

This clone was seen repeatedly, ten times or more. The read falls 3 residues short of the CDR3 end, and the missing part is taken from the germline J gene. The J gene is TRBJ1-4, the V gene TRBV5-6; possible D gene TRBD1, 5 bases. CDR3 length: 15 amino acids. Deletions cut 1 base from V and 3 bases from J, with 10 bases between. Germline V lookup: CDR1 SGHDT, CDR2 YYEEEE. The CDR3 sequence: CASSLSGAANEKLFF. CDR3 DNA, as far as it was read: TGTGCCAGCAGCTTGAGCGGGGCGGCTAATGAAAAA.

In this sample, this clone turned up a few times. Sequencing ends 3 residues short of the CDR3 end; the germline J gene provides the rest. The chain combines TRBV7-2 with TRBJ1-1; D may be TRBD1 (5 bases). Trimming took 4 bases from V and 7 from J, leaving 10 bases between them. CDR1 SGHTA and CDR2 FQGNSA come from the germline V gene. CDR3 length: 12 amino acids. The part of the CDR3 DNA that was read is TGTGCCAGCAGCTCGACGACAGTTGAA. Its translation is CASSSTTVE. The full CDR3 is CASSSTTVEAFF.

This clone came up many times. The DNA ends 3 residues before the CDR3 does, and the rest of the CDR3 is filled in from the germline J gene. The chain combines TRBV20-1 with TRBJ2-3, with D hard to call. Germline V gene lookup returns CDR1 DFQATT and CDR2 SNEGSKA (reference sequence). This CDR3 is 13 amino acids long. V was cut by 4 bases and J by 1 base, with 9 bases left in between. The DNA read from the CDR3 is TGCAGTGCTATGCAAAGCGGCACAGATACG. Protein sequence: CSAMQSGTDT. The CDR3 reads in full as CSAMQSGTDTQYF.

This clone was counted ten times or more. The read gets to within 3 residues of the CDR3 end, and the germline J gene fills in the rest. The V gene is TRBV19, the J gene TRBJ2-1, with 10 nucleotides matching TRBD2. Germline lookup yields CDR1 LNHDA and CDR2 SQIVND (reference sequence). V was clipped by 3 bases and J by 5 bases; unmatched bases: 1. The CDR3 consists of 14 residues. The CDR3 DNA, read in part, is TGTGCCAGTAGTATGCTAGCGGGGGACAATGAG. This translates into CASSMLAGDNE. The whole CDR3 sequence reads CASSMLAGDNEQFF.

Ten or more counts support this clone. The CDR3 end lies 3 residues beyond the end of the read and is filled in from the germline J gene. V gene TRBV7-9 combines with J gene TRBJ2-3; a weak D match, TRBD1 (5 bases). Trimming left V 6 bases short and J 5 bases short, with 12 bases between. The germline CDR1 and CDR2 sequences are SEHNR and FQNEAQ (reference sequence). CDR3 length: 13 amino acids. Incomplete CDR3 DNA: TGTGCCAGCAGGGAACCCAGGGAAGATACG. Translating gives CASREPREDT. The full-length CDR3 reads as CASREPREDTQYF. Together with reference TRBV7-9 and TRBJ2-3, the CDR3 gives the full variable domain: DTGVSQNPRHKITKRGQNVTFRCDPISEHNRLYWYRQTLGQGPEFLTYFQNEAQLEKSRLLSDRFSAERPKGSFSTLEIQRTEQGDSAMYLCASREPREDTQYFGPGTRLTVL.

Many counts were recorded for this clone. From the germline J gene comes the end of the CDR3, since the read stops 3 residues before it. The chain links TRBV12-3 or TRBV12-4 to TRBJ1-5, with D possibly being TRBD1 (5 bases). V was trimmed by 5 bases and J by 7 bases, leaving 15 bases between them. The CDR3 length is 14 residues. The sequenced CDR3 bases are TGTGCCAGCAGTCTCCGGGGGGGGAGGCAGCCC. Translating it yields CASSLRGGRQP. The entire CDR3 protein reads CASSLRGGRQPQHF.

This clone was recorded many times. The read finishes 3 residues shy of the CDR3 end, and the germline J gene is used to complete it. The rearrangement uses TRBV7-2 and TRBJ2-7; weak D call: TRBD2 (7 bases). The CDR3 runs to 15 residues. Germline CDR1 reads SGHTA; CDR2 reads FQGNSA. V was shortened by 3 bases and J by 2 bases, with 14 bases between the two germline ends. CDR3 bases read: TGTGCCAGCAGCTTCGGGGGGCTGAGGACCTACGAG. Translating it yields CASSFGGLRTYE. The CDR3, in full, reads CASSFGGLRTYEQYF. Full variable domain (missing parts from reference TRBV7-2 and TRBJ2-7): GAGVSQSPSNKVTEKGKDVELRCDPISGHTALYWYRQSLGQGLEFLIYFQGNSAPDKSGLPSDRFSAERTGGSVSTLTIQRTQQEDSAVYLCASSFGGLRTYEQYFGPGTRLTVT.

This clone showed up many times. The read stops 3 residues short of the end of the CDR3; the missing end is completed from the germline J gene. The rearrangement uses TRBV19 and TRBJ2-2; TRBD2 agrees at 7 bases. Germline V gives CDR1 LNHDA, CDR2 SQIVND (reference sequence). The CDR3 extends over 17 amino acids. With 2 bases clipped from V and 3 bases from J, the junction kept 9 bases outside the gene matches. The part of the CDR3 DNA that was read is TGTGCCAGTAGTATAAGCGGGACTGTCAGGGACACCGGGGAG. Translated: CASSISGTVRDTGE. The full CDR3 is CASSISGTVRDTGELFF.